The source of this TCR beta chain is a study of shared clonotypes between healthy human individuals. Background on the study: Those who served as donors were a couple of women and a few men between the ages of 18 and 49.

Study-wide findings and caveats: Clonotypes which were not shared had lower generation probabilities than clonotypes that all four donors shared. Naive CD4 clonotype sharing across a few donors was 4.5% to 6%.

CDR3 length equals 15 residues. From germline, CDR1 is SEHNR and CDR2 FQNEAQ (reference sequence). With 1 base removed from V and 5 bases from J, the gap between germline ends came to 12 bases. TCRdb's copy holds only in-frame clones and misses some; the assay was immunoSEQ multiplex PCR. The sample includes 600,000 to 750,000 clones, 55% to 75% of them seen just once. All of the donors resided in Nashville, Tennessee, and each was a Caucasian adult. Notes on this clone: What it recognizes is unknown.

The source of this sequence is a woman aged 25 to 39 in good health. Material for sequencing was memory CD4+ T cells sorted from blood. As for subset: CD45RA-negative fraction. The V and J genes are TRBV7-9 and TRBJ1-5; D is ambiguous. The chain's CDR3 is CASSLGMGTHQPQHF. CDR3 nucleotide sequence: TGTGCCAGCAGCTTAGGGATGGGAACCCATCAGCCCCAGCATTTT.